This TCR beta chain was found in a study of graft-versus-host responses after intestinal transplantation. In the study overall: Anti-thymocyte globulin induction, then tacrolimus and steroids for about 3 years, went to all recipients. The study, taken as a whole, reports: Elevated graft-versus-host to host-versus-graft clonal ratios in allografts were recorded for patients with graft-donor T cell macrochimerism. Recipient marrow showed GvH clones, some seen first in ileum or blood.

Generated by immunoSEQ multiplex PCR, the TCRdb table keeps only in-frame clones and is missing some. The sample carries around 110,000 clones, more than 80% recorded once. Remarks on this clone: Its antigen remains unidentified.

The sequence came from a human donor who was the organ donor for an intestinal transplant. Sequenced here: unstimulated CD4+ T cells sorted from spleen or lymph node cells, sampled before transplant.

CDR3 loop: CASSVGGRGNSPLHF. The CDR3 DNA reads as TGTGCCAGCAGCGTAGGAGGCAGGGGGAATTCACCCCTCCACTTT. V is TRBV9 and J is TRBJ1-6; 7 bases are shared with TRBD1. CDR3 length: 15 amino acids. The V segment lost 0 bases and the J segment 7 bases; nucleotides outside the gene matches: 4. CDR1 is SGDLS, CDR2 YYNGEE, per germline.